This T cell receptor beta chain originates from a study of T cells of healthy individuals (dated by TCRdb to the late 2010s). For CDR1 and CDR2, the germline V gene lists SGHAT and FQNNGV. Including the terminal cysteine and phenylalanine, the CDR3 comprises 15 residues. Only CDR3 DNA is held: 45 bases, read in frame from base 1. V trim: 1 base; J trim: 2 bases; unmatched bases: 4. Library preparation used 5' RACE. These reads were obtained on an Illumina MiSeq. The public reads were quality trimmed at Q25 with fastp and then assembled into clones with MiXCR by TCRdb, keeping productive beta chains. All rows with the same CDR3 protein become a single entry with the most common DNA and genes. The sample yields 100,000 or so distinct CDR3 sequences; around 17% were counted once. Under 7.5% of the sample rests with the top ten. This clonotype was found many times. What antigen it recognizes has not been identified. Base qualities are not at hand, and no much larger clone is one base apart.

The chain employs TRBV11-2 and TRBJ2-5; 7 bases in between match TRBD2. The TCR was taken from a human donor in good health. DNA sequence: TGTGCCAGCAGCTTAGGGCAGGGACTACAAGAGACCCAGTACTTC. Its protein product is CASSLGQGLQETQYF.